This is a list of T cell receptor beta chains from one sample in a study of T-cell memory formation after mild COVID-19. TCRdb passed the 5' RACE reads through MiXCR, listing each CDR3 protein once. The data hold about 350,000 distinct CDR3 sequences, with about 13% observed a single time. Sequenced input: PBMCs or a T cell subset sorted from them (not recorded which). All receptors come from a man between 18 and 29 years old who had mild COVID-19 (a few samples of this study predate the infection). Cell type and time point are not known. Both conserved end residues are part of each CDR3. A D gene is named only where the DNA matches it firmly. Some rows have no size entry. The others give once, few or many, or a class for an expanded clone.

TGTGCCAGCAGCCCATCGGGGCTGGGGGAAAAACTGTTTTTT	CASSPSGLGEKLFF	TRBV11-2	NA	TRBJ1-4	many
TGTGCCAGCAGTCGCAGACTAGGAGAGTACCAAGAGACCCAGTACTTC	CASSRRLGEYQETQYF	TRBV12-3/TRBV12-4	NA	TRBJ2-5	NA
TGTGCCAGCCGTTACAGGGCCTCTTTCTCTGGGGCCAACGTCCTGACTTTC	CASRYRASFSGANVLTF	TRBV7-2	NA	TRBJ2-6	few
TGTGCCAGCAGCCCGCGGATGGTTGAAGACCTGCCCCAGCATTTT	CASSPRMVEDLPQHF	TRBV4-2	NA	TRBJ1-5	few
TGTGCCAGCAGTTTAGCGCGGGAGAAAACTCAGCCCCAGCATTTT	CASSLAREKTQPQHF	TRBV12-3/TRBV12-4	NA	TRBJ1-5	few
TGTGCCACCAGCACCACTAGCGGGGGGGACAATGAGCAGTTCTTC	CATSTTSGGDNEQFF	TRBV15	TRBD2	TRBJ2-1	few
TGTGCCAGCAGCTTTTGGAGTGAGCAGTTCTTC	CASSFWSEQFF	TRBV7-2	NA	TRBJ2-1	NA
TGTGCCAGCAGCTTAGCGCCGGGGGGTGAAGCTTTCTTT	CASSLAPGGEAFF	TRBV7-2	NA	TRBJ1-1	NA
TGTGCCAGCAGCCAGACAGGGGTGGAGACCCAGTACTTC	CASSQTGVETQYF	TRBV3-1	TRBD1	TRBJ2-5	few
TGCAGCGTGCGCCCCAGGGGAGGTGGCGAGACCCAGTACTTC	CSVRPRGGGETQYF	TRBV29-1	NA	TRBJ2-5	NA
TGTGCCAGCAGTTCCCGGGGGTCCGGGGAGCTGTTTTTT	CASSSRGSGELFF	TRBV7-2	NA	TRBJ2-2	few
TGTGCCAGCAGTTTGCTTTCGGATGAGCAGTTCTTC	CASSLLSDEQFF	TRBV12-3/TRBV12-4	NA	TRBJ2-1	NA
TGTGCCATCAGTGAGTTCGTCCCAGTTACCGGGGAGCTGTTTTTT	CAISEFVPVTGELFF	TRBV10-3	NA	TRBJ2-2	few
TGTGCCAGCAGCTTAGTTAGCCATGGGCCCTACGAGCAGTACTTC	CASSLVSHGPYEQYF	TRBV7-8	NA	TRBJ2-7	NA
TGTGCCAGCAGCCAAAGGGTGCACAACTATGGCTACACCTTC	CASSQRVHNYGYTF	TRBV5-4	NA	TRBJ1-2	NA
TGTGCCAGCAGACTTATGCCTAGCGGGTACAATGAGCAGTTCTTC	CASRLMPSGYNEQFF	TRBV27	TRBD2	TRBJ2-1	few
TGTGCCAGCCTTCGACTAGCGGGGTCGGATACGCAGTATTTT	CASLRLAGSDTQYF	TRBV2	TRBD2	TRBJ2-3	NA
TGTGCCAGCAGTTACAACAGGGAAGGCGGGGAGCTGTTTTTT	CASSYNREGGELFF	TRBV6-6	NA	TRBJ2-2	NA
TGTGCCAGCCAAGGTTACGAGCGAACCGGGGAGCTGTTTTTT	CASQGYERTGELFF	TRBV4-2	NA	TRBJ2-2	NA
TGTGCCAGCAGCGCACTCCTAGGGGGGCACAATGAGCAGTTCTTC	CASSALLGGHNEQFF	TRBV3-1	NA	TRBJ2-1	NA
TGTGCCAGCAGCCAAGACGACAGGGGGTATTCACCCCTCCACTTT	CASSQDDRGYSPLHF	TRBV3-1	TRBD1	TRBJ1-6	NA
TGCGCCAGCAGCTTGGCCCAAAATCAGCCCCAGCATTTT	CASSLAQNQPQHF	TRBV5-1	NA	TRBJ1-5	few
TGTGCTTTCCGGGGGGGGATACGAACTAATGAAAAACTGTTTTTT	CAFRGGIRTNEKLFF	TRBV21-1	NA	TRBJ1-4	few
TGTGCCAGCAGCCTAAATGTGGGGTCGGGGTTAGGGTTCTACAATGAGCAGTTCTTC	CASSLNVGSGLGFYNEQFF	TRBV11-2	NA	TRBJ2-1	few
TGTGCCAGCAGCCGCTTCCCTAGCGGGGGGAATCCCTACAATGAGCAGTTCTTC	CASSRFPSGGNPYNEQFF	TRBV7-6	TRBD2	TRBJ2-1	few
TGTGCCAGCAGTCAGATCGACGAAGAGACCCAGTACTTC	CASSQIDEETQYF	TRBV27	NA	TRBJ2-5	many
TGTGCCAGCAGCTTAGTGGGGCCCTTCCTCTATGGCTACACCTTC	CASSLVGPFLYGYTF	TRBV7-8	NA	TRBJ1-2	few
TGTGCCAGCAGCTTAGCGTGGGGCCGCACAGATACGCAGTATTTT	CASSLAWGRTDTQYF	TRBV7-2	NA	TRBJ2-3	few
TGTGCCAGCAGTGACTACGGTACGCAGTATTTT	CASSDYGTQYF	TRBV2	NA	TRBJ2-3	NA
TGTGCCAGCAGTTTTCTGGAACAGGGTGGGACTGAAGCTTTCTTT	CASSFLEQGGTEAFF	TRBV6-2/TRBV6-3	NA	TRBJ1-1	few
TGTGCCAGCAGCTTGGGGCAGTCGCCGGGGGTGCGGGGCTACACCTTC	CASSLGQSPGVRGYTF	TRBV5-5	NA	TRBJ1-2	many
TGTGCCAGCAGTTTTTCGTTAGCGGGAAGCACAGATACGCAGTATTTT	CASSFSLAGSTDTQYF	TRBV27	TRBD2	TRBJ2-3	NA
TGTGCCAGCAGCTTAAGGCACAGGGCAAGCAATCAGCCCCAGCATTTT	CASSLRHRASNQPQHF	TRBV7-3	NA	TRBJ1-5	NA
TGTGCCAGCAGCGTAACCGGGGCCCCCAACACTGAAGCTTTCTTT	CASSVTGAPNTEAFF	TRBV9	NA	TRBJ1-1	few
TGTGCCATCAGTTCGGGAGGGGATACGCAGTATTTT	CAISSGGDTQYF	TRBV10-3	TRBD2	TRBJ2-3	NA
TGTGCCAGCCATAGGGGGCAATCTAATGAAAAACTGTTTTTT	CASHRGQSNEKLFF	TRBV6-6	TRBD1	TRBJ1-4	many
TGCGCCAGCAGCGTACAGGGGGGGAACACTGAAGCTTTCTTT	CASSVQGGNTEAFF	TRBV5-1	TRBD1	TRBJ1-1	few
TGCGCCAGCAGGATATCGGTAGGGGGCGCAGATACGCAGTATTTT	CASRISVGGADTQYF	TRBV5-1	TRBD1	TRBJ2-3	NA
TGCGCCAGCAGCCAAGAGTCGGACAGTAAAAACATTCAGTACTTC	CASSQESDSKNIQYF	TRBV4-3	NA	TRBJ2-4	few
TGTGCCAGCACCGTGCTTGGGACAGCGGCGGAGACCCAGTACTTC	CASTVLGTAAETQYF	TRBV6-1	TRBD1	TRBJ2-5	few
TGCGCCAGCAGCTTAGACCCGACAGGGGGGCCCTACGAGCAGTACTTC	CASSLDPTGGPYEQYF	TRBV5-1	TRBD1	TRBJ2-7	many
TGTGCCAGCAGCCAAGATCCCGGCGGACAGGGCGCTCTCCACTTT	CASSQDPGGQGALHF	TRBV3-1	TRBD1	TRBJ1-6	few
TGCGCCAGCAGCCAGGGATTGTTAACTAATGAAAAACTGTTTTTT	CASSQGLLTNEKLFF	TRBV4-1	NA	TRBJ1-4	NA
TGCGCCAGCAGCCAGACCGGGACAGGGTACCAGCCCCAGCATTTT	CASSQTGTGYQPQHF	TRBV4-1	TRBD1	TRBJ1-5	few
TGTGCCAGCAGTTACTCGAAGGAGGAGGACAGGGGGTACAATGAGCAGTTCTTC	CASSYSKEEDRGYNEQFF	TRBV6-5	TRBD1	TRBJ2-1	NA
TGTGCCAGCAGCCCCGATCCGGGGCCTACGGCGAAGACCCAGTACTTC	CASSPDPGPTAKTQYF	TRBV6-5	NA	TRBJ2-5	NA
TGTGCCAACGGAGACATGAACACTGAAGCTTTCTTT	CANGDMNTEAFF	TRBV12-3/TRBV12-4	NA	TRBJ1-1	few
TGTGCCAGCAGTGTAGCCAAAAACATTCAGTACTTC	CASSVAKNIQYF	TRBV2	NA	TRBJ2-4	few
TGTGCCAGCAGCGTAGGCTTTGTCTACAATGAGCAGTTCTTC	CASSVGFVYNEQFF	TRBV9	NA	TRBJ2-1	few
TGCGCCAGCAGCTTGTCCGACTCCAGACCCCAGTACTTC	CASSLSDSRPQYF	TRBV5-1	NA	TRBJ2-5	few
TGCGCCAGCAGCCCCTCCGATTACAATGAGCAGTTCTTC	CASSPSDYNEQFF	TRBV5-1	NA	TRBJ2-1	NA
TGCAGTGCTAGATCGACAGAAACTAATGAAAAACTGTTTTTT	CSARSTETNEKLFF	TRBV20-1	NA	TRBJ1-4	NA
TGTGCCAGCAGTTCAAGGGACCCGGGGGAGACCCAGTACTTC	CASSSRDPGETQYF	TRBV6-2/TRBV6-3	NA	TRBJ2-5	NA
TGCGCCAGCAGCGGGCCTAGCGGGGGGCCTGCCGGGGAGCTGTTTTTT	CASSGPSGGPAGELFF	TRBV4-1	TRBD2	TRBJ2-2	NA
TGTGCCAGCAGTTTAGGGACAGGGCACCAGCCCCAGCATTTT	CASSLGTGHQPQHF	TRBV12-3/TRBV12-4	TRBD1	TRBJ1-5	NA
TGTGCCAGCAGCGTAGCCGGAGCGGGGGCGGGGGAGACCCAGTACTTC	CASSVAGAGAGETQYF	TRBV9	TRBD2	TRBJ2-5	few
TGTGCCAGCAGTGAACACAGGAGCTTGAACACTGAAGCTTTCTTT	CASSEHRSLNTEAFF	TRBV6-1	NA	TRBJ1-1	NA
TGCGCCAGCAGCCAAGAGTGGGACAGGTACACCGGGGAGCTGTTTTTT	CASSQEWDRYTGELFF	TRBV4-1	TRBD1	TRBJ2-2	NA
TGCAGTGCTCGACTCCCCGATGAGCAGTTCTTC	CSARLPDEQFF	TRBV20-1	NA	TRBJ2-1	many
TGTGCCAGCAGCATCGCTAGCGGGGCGGCAGGGCAGTATTTT	CASSIASGAAGQYF	TRBV7-3	TRBD2	TRBJ2-3	few